This T cell receptor (beta chain) was captured by sequencing in a study of T-cell reconstitution after alpha-beta-depleted transplantation in children. V gave up 5 bases and J gave up 3 bases; unmatched junction bases: 8. The CDR3 length is 15 residues. CDR1 and CDR2 (germline): KGHSH, LQKENI. This sample's TCRbeta library carried unique molecular identifier barcodes. MiXCR, run by TCRdb on the PCR reads, gives a single entry per CDR3 protein. The data contain 240,000 or so distinct CDR3 sequences, 12% of them singletons. This clonotype was seen at least ten times. The sequence came from a human donor who donated a stem cell graft to a child with acute lymphoblastic leukemia. The rearrangement links TRBV18 to TRBJ1-1, with 8 nucleotides matching TRBD1. The source material was PBMCs from the stem cell graft donor, sampled from the stem cell graft. The CDR3 is CASSLPGQADTEAFF. The CDR3 DNA reads TGTGCCAGCTCATTGCCGGGACAGGCGGACACTGAAGCTTTCTTT.